The clone carrying this TCR beta chain was counted a single time. This entry belongs to a study of cytomegalovirus exposure and HLA in healthy donors. Samples came from healthy bone marrow donors. 13 Jbeta primers and 60 Vbeta primers were used for the PCR. Some clones are missing from TCRdb's copy, which holds only in-frame ones; the method was immunoSEQ multiplex PCR. The table lists about 200,000 clones, approximately 70% of them singletons. What was sequenced was PBMCs. This TCR was recovered from a woman in her 30s in good health and CMV-seronegative.

DNA for the CDR3: TGCGCCAGCACCACAGGAGAAGAGACCCAGTACTTC. Amino acid sequence: CASTTGEETQYF. V is TRBV5-1 and J is TRBJ2-5; D might be TRBD1 (5 bases). There are 12 residues in the CDR3. Between the trimmed V and J ends, which lost 6 bases and 3 bases, there was a span of 9 bases. Germline values: CDR1 SGHRS, CDR2 YFSETQ.